The 30 T cell receptor beta chains below were found in one sample sequenced in a study of OX40 agonist ivuxolimab in advanced cancers. Libraries were prepared by immunoSEQ multiplex PCR; TCRdb keeps only in-frame clonotypes and omits some of them. Of about 15,000 clones listed, about 81% are singletons. Sequences were derived from CD4+ or CD8+ T cells sorted from blood, sampled in a trial of the OX40 agonist ivuxolimab. These receptors were taken from an adult with an advanced solid tumor such as melanoma, head and neck, liver or kidney cancer.

The J gene is TRBJ2-7, the V gene TRBV7-6; 7 bases fit TRBD1. The germline V gene encodes CDR1 SGHVS and CDR2 FNYEAQ. The V segment lost 5 bases and the J segment 6 bases; nucleotides outside the gene matches: 10. The CDR3 has 14 residues. CDR3 sequence (DNA): TGTGCCAGCAGCCACTCCGACAGGGTAGGCGAGCAGTACTTC. Protein product: CASSHSDRVGEQYF.

The rearrangement joins TRBV6-1 to TRBJ1-2; no clear D gene. This CDR3 comprises 13 residues. Trimming cost V 1 base and J 4 bases, with 7 bases left between them. Germline CDR1 is MNHNS and CDR2 is SASEGT. The CDR3 reads CASSEVQFYGYTF. The CDR3 DNA reads TGTGCCAGCAGTGAAGTACAGTTCTATGGCTACACCTTC.

Relative to its sample, this clone is large (0.1 to 1%). The chain joins TRBV9 to TRBJ1-2; D ambiguous. V gave up 0 bases and J gave up 4 bases, with 7 bases separating them. Germline loops: CDR1 SGDLS, CDR2 YYNGEE. The CDR3 has 13 amino acids. The CDR3 region is CASSVDSAYGYTF. DNA of the CDR3: TGTGCCAGCAGCGTAGACAGTGCCTATGGCTACACCTTC.

This chain links TRBV18 with TRBJ2-5; D uncertain. The J call is in doubt because the DNA end fits TRBJ2-7 better. The CDR3 covers 13 residues. Germline V gives CDR1 KGHSH, CDR2 LQKENI. The CDR3 loop reads CASSPPTGYEQYF. CDR3 bases: TGTGCCAGCTCACCACCTACGGGTTACGAGCAGTACTTC.

This clone has only one observation. The chain uses TRBV19 and TRBJ2-5, with D tentatively TRBD1 (5 bases). With 3 bases removed from V and 1 base from J, the gap between germline ends came to 12 bases. Per the germline V gene, CDR1 is LNHDA and CDR2 is SQIVND (reference sequence). This CDR3 is 15 amino acids long. The CDR3 sequence: CASSIGDSVQETQYF. The CDR3, as DNA: TGTGCCAGTAGTATTGGAGACAGTGTCCAAGAGACCCAGTACTTC.

The chain combines TRBV4-3 with TRBJ2-2; no definite D call. The CDR3 length is 14 residues. Germline V gene data show CDR1 as LGHNA and CDR2 as YSLEER. The V end was cut by 3 bases, the J end by 3 bases, with 8 bases between. DNA of the CDR3: TGCGCCAGCAGCCATGAAGCTGACACCGGGGAGCTGTTTTTT. Protein product: CASSHEADTGELFF.

The chain is built from TRBV5-6 and TRBJ1-1, with TRBD1 matching 7 bases. J gave up 0 bases and V 2 bases, and 10 bases lay outside the gene matches. CDR1 and CDR2 from the germline V gene are SGHDT and YYEEEE. The CDR3 has 17 amino acids. The CDR3 is CASSLGSTGRLNTEAFF. In DNA form, the CDR3 reads TGTGCCAGCAGCTTAGGTTCGACAGGGAGGTTGAACACTGAAGCTTTCTTT.

The V gene is TRBV15, the J gene TRBJ2-3, with D possibly being TRBD1 or TRBD2 (6 bases each). Trimming shortened V by 9 bases and J by 6 bases, and 16 bases separated the two germline ends. The CDR3 runs 13 residues. Germline assignment: CDR1 LNHNV and CDR2 YYDKDF (reference sequence). The CDR3 sequence is CATRWGAGDTQYF. CDR3 DNA: TGTGCCACTCGGTGGGGGGCAGGGGATACGCAGTATTTT.

V is TRBV7-3 and J is TRBJ2-3; D is undetermined. Germline CDR1 and CDR2: SGHTA and FQGTGA. This CDR3 spans 13 amino acids. Trimming removed 4 bases from V and 2 bases from J, with 7 bases in between. CDR3 bases: TGTGCCAGCAGCTCTGTCAACACAGATACGCAGTATTTT. Its translation: CASSSVNTDTQYF.

The chain recombines TRBV27 with TRBJ2-3, with D unresolved. Germline assignment: CDR1 MNHEY and CDR2 SMNVEV (reference sequence). The CDR3 spans 11 residues. Trimming removed 5 bases at V and 0 bases at J, with 0 bases between. In DNA, the CDR3 is TGTGCCAGCAGTAGCACAGATACGCAGTATTTT. It is translated as CASSSTDTQYF.

The rearrangement joins TRBV5-4 to TRBJ2-2; D is ambiguous. The CDR3 is 14 residues long. Germline CDR1 SGHNT, CDR2 YYREEE (reference sequence). V was trimmed by 2 bases and J by 1 base, leaving 6 bases between them. The CDR3, as DNA: TGTGCCAGCAGCTTCCTAGGGAACACCGGGGAGCTGTTTTTT. This translates into CASSFLGNTGELFF.

This clone was seen more than once but under ten times. The gene calls are TRBV9 and TRBJ1-5, with no clear D. V lost 0 bases and J lost 5, with 9 bases in between. The CDR3 spans 14 residues. CDR1 and CDR2 (germline): SGDLS, YYNGEE. DNA of the CDR3: TGTGCCAGCAGCGTAGGGTCCGGGGATCAGCCCCAGCATTTT. Translated: CASSVGSGDQPQHF.

This clone was observed a handful of times. This CDR3 reads CASSELGSSYEQYF. CDR3 DNA sequence: TGTGCCAGCAGTGAGCTCGGCAGCTCCTACGAGCAGTACTTC. The chain has TRBV2 and TRBJ2-7; D is unclear. Per germline, CDR1 SNHLY and CDR2 FYNNEI. V lost 3 bases and J 0 bases, leaving 9 bases between the germline ends. This CDR3 spans 14 amino acids. The full variable domain, rest sourced from reference TRBV2 and TRBJ2-7, is EPEVTQTPSHQVTQMGQEVILRCVPISNHLYFYWYRQILGQKVEFLVSFYNNEISEKSEIFDDQFSVERPDGSNFTLKIRSTKLEDSAMYFCASSELGSSYEQYFGPGTRLTVT.

The chain links TRBV5-1 to TRBJ2-5; TRBD2 matches at 12 bases. V trimming: 1 base; J trimming: 5 bases; junction bases outside the gene matches: 3. CDR3 size: 15 residues. Germline V gene sequence: CDR1 SGHRS, CDR2 YFSETQ. CDR3: CASSLTSGRMETQYF. The CDR3, as DNA: TGCGCCAGCAGCTTGACTAGCGGGAGGATGGAGACCCAGTACTTC.

The chain combines TRBV7-3 with TRBJ2-7, with 12 bases fitting TRBD2. J gave up 6 bases and V 5 bases, and 2 bases lay outside the gene matches. Germline CDR1 reads SGHTA; CDR2 reads FQGTGA. The length of the CDR3 is 13 residues. CDR3 in amino acids: CASSGGLAGEQYF. The DNA of the CDR3 is TGTGCCAGCAGCGGGGGACTAGCGGGCGAGCAGTACTTC.

The chain's CDR3 is CASSVGVRGGPREQYF. CDR3 in DNA: TGTGCCAGCAGCGTAGGTGTGCGGGGGGGCCCGCGGGAGCAGTACTTC. J is TRBJ2-7 and V is TRBV9, with 9 bases identical to TRBD2. The CDR3 consists of 16 residues. Per germline, CDR1 SGDLS and CDR2 YYNGEE. V lost 0 bases and J lost 7; bases outside the gene matches: 11.

The chain recombines TRBV6-5 with TRBJ1-1; possibly TRBD1 for D (5 bases). The CDR3 totals 10 residues. Germline CDR1 MNHEY, CDR2 SVGAGI. Trimming took 8 bases from V and 5 from J, leaving 6 bases between them. The DNA of the CDR3 is TGTGCCAGCGGGGGGACTGAAGCTTTCTTT. Protein product: CASGGTEAFF.

The chain uses TRBV11-3 and TRBJ2-1; 11 nucleotides agree with TRBD2. With V trimmed by 3 bases and J by 3 bases, 4 bases remained unmatched. The CDR3 is 16 residues long. Germline values: CDR1 SGHNT, CDR2 YENEEA. The CDR3 spells CASSLASGGNYNEQFF. The CDR3 DNA follows: TGTGCCAGCAGCTTGGCTAGCGGGGGGAACTACAATGAGCAGTTCTTC.

There are a few counts of this clone. The chain carries TRBV19 and TRBJ2-7, with D hard to call. This CDR3 has 12 residues. Germline values: CDR1 LNHDA, CDR2 SQIVND (reference sequence). V was cut by 3 bases and J by 2 bases, with 5 bases left in between. CDR3 residues: CASSMGTYEQYF. CDR3 nucleotides: TGTGCCAGTAGTATGGGCACCTACGAGCAGTACTTC.

This rearrangement joins TRBV27 to TRBJ1-2; 7 bases fit TRBD1. J lost 4 bases, V lost 5 bases, and 7 bases had no gene match. The CDR3 loop spans 14 amino acids. Germline V gene lookup returns CDR1 MNHEY and CDR2 SMNVEV (reference sequence). CDR3 DNA sequence: TGTGCCAGCAGTCTTACAGGGGCCGGCTATGGCTACACCTTC. Its protein product is CASSLTGAGYGYTF.

V gene TRBV5-6 combines with J gene TRBJ1-4; D not certain. The CDR3 is 15 amino acids. V lost 4 bases, J lost 6 bases, and 16 bases lay in between. CDR1 and CDR2 (germline): SGHDT, YYEEEE. CDR3 coding DNA: TGTGCCAGCAGCCCGCGCATGGAGGGTTATGAAAAACTGTTTTTT. It encodes CASSPRMEGYEKLFF.

This clone occurred a few times. The chain has TRBV20-1 and TRBJ2-7; TRBD1 agrees at 7 bases. With 6 bases clipped from V and 6 bases from J, the junction kept 5 bases outside the gene matches. Per the germline V gene, CDR1 is DFQATT and CDR2 is SNEGSKA (reference sequence). This CDR3 region has 11 residues. DNA of the CDR3: TGCAGTGCGACGACAGGGAGCGAGCAGTACTTC. This sequence encodes CSATTGSEQYF.

V and J are TRBV7-3 and TRBJ2-1; D gene uncertain. This CDR3 is built from 13 residues. V lost 3 bases and J lost 6, with 9 bases in between. Germline V gene sequence: CDR1 SGHTA, CDR2 FQGTGA. As DNA, the CDR3 is TGTGCCAGCAGCTTCCATAGTTTCAATGAGCAGTTCTTC. Its translation is CASSFHSFNEQFF.

The rearrangement links TRBV27 to TRBJ2-7, with no clear D. The CDR3 has 13 amino acids. Trimming shortened V by 0 bases and J by 3 bases, and 6 bases separated the two germline ends. Germline CDR1 and CDR2: MNHEY and SMNVEV (reference sequence). The DNA of the CDR3 is TGTGCCAGCAGTTTATCTCTCAGCTACGAGCAGTACTTC. It translates to CASSLSLSYEQYF.

This clone came up many times. Relative to the germline gene, one junction end is altered; a read error may explain this. The chain employs TRBV7-3 and TRBJ1-4; D is possibly TRBD1 (6 bases). CDR3 length: 15 residues. Germline V lookup: CDR1 SGHTA, CDR2 FQGTGA. CDR3 bases: TGTGCCAGCAGCCAAGCAGGGGTGACTAGTGAAAAACTGTTTTTT. It yields the protein CASSQAGVTSEKLFF.

The CDR3 here is CASTDRGGNTIYF. The CDR3 DNA sequence: TGTGCCAGTACAGACAGAGGTGGAAACACCATATATTTT. The chain is built from TRBV19 and TRBJ1-3, with D perhaps matching TRBD1 (5 bases). CDR1 is LNHDA and CDR2 is SQIVND in the germline V gene (reference sequence). CDR3 length: 13 residues. The V gene lost 7 bases and the J gene lost 3 bases, with 10 bases spanning the gap.

The CDR3 region is CASSQEIYRDGETYEQYF. Written as DNA, the CDR3 is TGCGCCAGCAGCCAAGAGATCTATCGCGACGGGGAGACCTACGAGCAGTACTTC. The chain combines TRBV4-1 with TRBJ2-7; D is perhaps TRBD2 (5 bases). Germline V gene sequence: CDR1 MGHRA, CDR2 YSYEKL. The CDR3 is 18 residues long. The V and J ends lost 0 bases and 2 bases respectively, with 20 bases between them.

The chain carries TRBV9 and TRBJ1-1, with D tentatively TRBD1 (6 bases). Germline-derived CDR1 and CDR2 are SGDLS and YYNGEE. The ends were cut back, 0 bases at V and 8 bases at J, with 14 bases in the middle. This CDR3 region has 14 residues. The CDR3 DNA follows: TGTGCCAGCAGCGTAGAGGGGGGCTTGGCGGAAGCTTTCTTT. It encodes CASSVEGGLAEAFF.

In nucleotides, the CDR3 is TGTTCCACCCACAGGGGGGAACAAGAGACCCAGTACTTC. Translated, it gives CSTHRGEQETQYF. The chain is built from TRBV30 and TRBJ2-5, with 8 bases fitting TRBD1. Germline V gene lookup returns CDR1 GTSNPN and CDR2 SVGIG (reference sequence). There are 13 residues in the CDR3.

The rearrangement uses TRBV7-9 and TRBJ2-5; perhaps TRBD1 as D (5 bases). The CDR3 runs 13 residues. The germline V gene encodes CDR1 SEHNR and CDR2 FQNEAQ (reference sequence). The V gene lost 0 bases and the J gene lost 5 bases, with 7 bases spanning the gap. CDR3 sequence: CASSLARDETQYF. In DNA form, the CDR3 reads TGTGCCAGCAGCTTAGCCAGGGATGAGACCCAGTACTTC.